Below, 19 T cell receptor beta chains from the same sample are listed, as sequenced in a study of OX40 agonist ivuxolimab in advanced cancers. TCRdb keeps only in-frame clones here, not all; method: immunoSEQ multiplex PCR. Here the sample spans 69,000 or so clones, about 85% being singletons. Sample: CD4+ or CD8+ T cells sorted from blood, taken in a trial of the OX40 agonist ivuxolimab. The receptors were gathered from an adult with an advanced solid tumor such as melanoma, head and neck, liver or kidney cancer.

V and J are TRBV7-2 and TRBJ1-3, with a possible D match to TRBD1 (6 bases). Trimming shortened V by 5 bases and J by 1 base, and 12 bases separated the two germline ends. Per the germline V gene, CDR1 is SGHTA and CDR2 is FQGNSA. This CDR3 contains 15 residues. The CDR3 sequence: CASSPRTVSGNTIYF. For the CDR3, the DNA is TGTGCCAGCAGCCCTCGGACAGTGTCTGGAAACACCATATATTTT.

The chain carries TRBV28 and TRBJ2-3; 10 bases fit TRBD2. Germline-derived CDR1 and CDR2 are MDHEN and SYDVKM. The CDR3 runs to 15 residues. V lost 8 bases, J lost 4 bases, and 9 bases stayed unmatched. CDR3 sequence reads: CASETLAGVPDTQYF. In nucleotides, the CDR3 is TGTGCCAGCGAAACTCTAGCGGGAGTTCCAGATACGCAGTATTTT.

The V and J genes are TRBV15 and TRBJ1-4, with D unresolved. V was cut by 1 base and J by 8 bases, with 11 bases left in between. Looked up from germline, CDR1 is LNHNV and CDR2 is YYDKDF (reference sequence). The CDR3 extends over 14 amino acids. The CDR3 here is CATSRAGSGEKLFF. CDR3 coding DNA: TGTGCCACCAGCAGAGCTGGTTCTGGGGAAAAACTGTTTTTT.

The chain links TRBV5-8 to TRBJ1-1; tentative D call: TRBD1 (5 bases). CDR3 length: 16 residues. V was cut by 4 bases and J by 1 base, with 17 bases left in between. Germline CDR1 SGHTS, CDR2 YDEGEE. CDR3 in amino acids: CASSRSQAKWNTEAFF. In nucleotides, the CDR3 is TGTGCCAGCAGCAGGTCACAGGCCAAATGGAACACTGAAGCTTTCTTT.

This clone has just one count. The gene calls are TRBV10-3 and TRBJ2-1, with 14 bases identical to TRBD2. The CDR3 loop spans 15 amino acids. V shed 4 bases, J shed 8 bases, and the junction held 4 bases outside the gene matches. CDR1 and CDR2 (germline): ENHRY, SYGVKD. The CDR3 spells CAISGKTSGGDEQFF. DNA for the CDR3: TGTGCCATCAGTGGTAAGACTAGCGGGGGGGATGAGCAGTTCTTC.

This chain connects TRBV5-1 to TRBJ2-1, with 9 bases matching TRBD2. With 1 base clipped from V and 5 bases from J, the junction kept 7 bases outside the gene matches. Germline CDR1 reads SGHRS; CDR2 reads YFSETQ. The CDR3 length is 16 residues. The CDR3 reads CASSLPASGAHNEQFF. As DNA, the CDR3 is TGCGCCAGCAGCTTGCCCGCTAGCGGGGCCCACAATGAGCAGTTCTTC.

The chain joins TRBV2 to TRBJ1-2, with a tentative D call TRBD1 (5 bases). CDR1 SNHLY and CDR2 FYNNEI come from the germline V gene. The CDR3 is 14 residues long. The V gene lost 9 bases and the J gene lost 6 bases, with 20 bases spanning the gap. The CDR3 DNA reads as TGTGCCAGTGCGAGTCGGCAGGGTCTCAATGGCTACACCTTC. This gives the protein CASASRQGLNGYTF.

The chain joins TRBV9 to TRBJ2-7; TRBD2 agrees at 15 bases. CDR3 size: 16 residues. Trimming at V came to 4 bases and at J to 4 bases, leaving 6 bases not matched to a gene. Germline V lookup: CDR1 SGDLS, CDR2 YYNGEE. The chain's CDR3 is CASSPGTSGRRYEQYF. The CDR3 coding sequence is TGTGCCAGCAGCCCCGGGACTAGCGGGAGGCGGTACGAGCAGTACTTC.

The V and J genes are TRBV10-3 and TRBJ1-3; no reliable D call. Per the germline V gene, CDR1 is ENHRY and CDR2 is SYGVKD. The CDR3 is made up of 14 amino acids. The V end was cut by 3 bases, the J end by 0 bases, with 6 bases between. The chain's CDR3 is CAISDGSSGNTIYF. CDR3 DNA sequence: TGTGCCATCAGTGACGGGAGCTCTGGAAACACCATATATTTT.

This chain links TRBV5-4 with TRBJ1-1; 7 positions agree with TRBD1. J gave up 0 bases and V 3 bases, and 5 bases lay outside the gene matches. CDR1 and CDR2 from the germline V gene are SGHNT and YYREEE (reference sequence). This CDR3 spans 15 amino acids. The chain's CDR3 is CASSWRGRLNTEAFF. CDR3 sequence (DNA): TGTGCCAGCAGCTGGAGGGGGCGTTTGAACACTGAAGCTTTCTTT. Together with reference TRBV5-4 and TRBJ1-1, the CDR3 gives the full variable domain: ETGVTQSPTHLIKTRGQQVTLRCSSQSGHNTVSWYQQALGQGPQFIFQYYREEENGRGNFPPRFSGLQFPNYSSELNVNALELDDSALYLCASSWRGRLNTEAFFGQGTRLTVV.

This chain uses TRBV28 with TRBJ2-2; 8 bases fit TRBD2. V lost 6 bases and J lost 10; bases outside the gene matches: 4. The CDR3 runs to 12 residues. Germline values: CDR1 MDHEN, CDR2 SYDVKM. In nucleotides, the CDR3 is TGTGCCAGCAGCCGAGGACTAGCGGAGCTGTTTTTT. Its translation: CASSRGLAELFF.

This sequence joins TRBV11-3 and TRBJ2-5; D tentatively reads TRBD1 or TRBD2 (6 bases each). CDR1 is SGHNT and CDR2 is YENEEA in the germline V gene. The CDR3 runs to 15 residues. V was shortened by 6 bases and J by 5 bases, with 19 bases between the two germline ends. The CDR3 DNA reads as TGTGCCAGCAGTCGCGGAGGGGGGCTCGGGGAGACCCAGTACTTC. Protein sequence: CASSRGGGLGETQYF.

The gene calls are TRBV6-5 and TRBJ2-5, with 8 bases aligning to TRBD2. J lost 4 bases, V lost 6 bases, and 10 bases had no gene match. The CDR3 consists of 15 residues. The V gene's germline CDR1 is MNHEY and CDR2 SVGAGI. In nucleotides, the CDR3 is TGTGCCAGCAGCGTTAATCGGGGGGGTAGAGAGACCCAGTACTTC. Its protein is CASSVNRGGRETQYF.

V usage is TRBV10-3 and J usage is TRBJ1-1; D is perhaps TRBD1 (6 bases). The CDR3 covers 14 residues. Germline V CDR1 and CDR2: ENHRY, SYGVKD. Deletions cut 8 bases from V and 4 bases from J, with 17 bases between. The DNA of the CDR3 is TGTGCCATCGGACCAGGAGGGGGGATCACTGAAGCTTTCTTT. Translating gives CAIGPGGGITEAFF.

The chain recombines TRBV7-3 with TRBJ1-2; TRBD1 might be the D (5 bases). The CDR3 runs to 16 residues. Germline CDR1 reads SGHTA; CDR2 reads FQGTGA. V lost 0 bases and J lost 5, with 16 bases in between. CDR3 nucleotides: TGTGCCAGCAGCTTAACGCCAGGGAGTACTTCGTATGGCTACACCTTC. Its translation is CASSLTPGSTSYGYTF. Drawing the rest from reference TRBV7-3 and TRBJ1-2, the complete variable domain is GAGVSQTPSNKVTEKGKYVELRCDPISGHTALYWYRQSLGQGPEFLIYFQGTGAADDSGLPNDRFFAVRPEGSVSTLKIQRTERGDSAVYLCASSLTPGSTSYGYTFGSGTRLTVV.

V is TRBV5-4 and J is TRBJ1-1; 9 nucleotides align to TRBD1. The CDR3 consists of 16 residues. V shed 5 bases, J shed 0 bases, and the junction held 8 bases outside the gene matches. Looked up from germline, CDR1 is SGHNT and CDR2 is YYREEE (reference sequence). The CDR3 protein is CASRTGQGIMNTEAFF. CDR3 DNA: TGTGCCAGCAGAACGGGACAGGGTATCATGAACACTGAAGCTTTCTTT.

This chain connects TRBV6-1 to TRBJ2-2, with 7 nucleotides matching TRBD2. CDR1 and CDR2 from the germline V gene are MNHNS and SASEGT. V lost 4 bases and J lost 13; bases outside the gene matches: 12. The CDR3 loop spans 14 amino acids. CDR3 sequence: CASSGALLGGRLFF. The DNA for the CDR3 is TGTGCCAGCAGTGGTGCCCTGTTAGGCGGGAGGCTGTTTTTT.

J is TRBJ1-5 and V is TRBV5-4; D is perhaps TRBD1 (6 bases). Germline V gene lookup returns CDR1 SGHNT and CDR2 YYREEE (reference sequence). The V end lost 4 bases, the J end lost 6 bases, and 26 bases lay between the germline ends. CDR3 length: 18 residues. CDR3 DNA: TGTGCCAGCAGCCAACACTGGGTACGGGGGCAAACTCCTCAGCCCCAGCATTTT. It is translated as CASSQHWVRGQTPQPQHF.

The V call is TRBV4-3, the J call TRBJ1-2, with 7 bases that match TRBD1. V dropped 2 bases and J dropped 3; count of bases not matched to a gene: 9. CDR3 length: 16 residues. Germline assignment: CDR1 LGHNA and CDR2 YSLEER. CDR3 in amino acids: CASSQRGTAPYYGYTF. The CDR3 nucleotides read TGCGCCAGCAGCCAACGTGGGACAGCGCCTTACTATGGCTACACCTTC.